The present entry profiles one TCR beta chain with its context. This CDR3 is 16 amino acids long. CDR1 MDHEN and CDR2 SYDVKM come from the germline V gene. Trimming took 7 bases from V and 5 from J, leaving 20 bases between them. The data were taken from a study of blood T cell repertoires in COVID-19. Study background: Some COVID-19 samples were acute and others convalescent; all came from the United States, Italy and Spain. T cells, B-cell-depleted T cells, or PBMCs provided the cDNA or gDNA that served as material.

In the study's own analysis: Reference gene primer amplification gave estimated nucleated cell counts. Profiled with immunoSEQ multiplex PCR; TCRdb holds only in-frame clones, not every one. V and J calls plus clone size are reproduced from that table; the DNA served to infer D and trimming. The sample lists about 310,000 clones, 90% occurring once. Enrollees, about 18 to 95 years old, lived in 24 US areas. The J gene is TRBJ1-4, the V gene TRBV28; D remains ambiguous. This TCR was recovered from a woman aged 18-35 years with acute COVID-19. The sequenced sample consisted of PBMCs or T cells enriched from blood (not recorded which). The CDR3 region has the DNA TGTGCCAGCACCCTCTGGTGGGGAGGGAACAATGAAAAACTGTTTTTT. Translating it yields CASTLWWGGNNEKLFF. The variable domain in full, completed from reference TRBV28 and TRBJ1-4, reads DVKVTQSSRYLVKRTGEKVFLECVQDMDHENMFWYRQDPGLGLRLIYFSYDVKMKEKGDIPEGYSVSREKKERFSLILESASTNQTSMYLCASTLWWGGNNEKLFFGSGTQLSVL.